This T cell receptor (beta chain) originates from a study of T cells in Graves' hyperthyroidism and ophthalmopathy. The CDR3 totals 16 residues. In germline, CDR1 is SGHAT, CDR2 FQDESV (reference sequence). Trimming shortened V by 4 bases and J by 7 bases, and 23 bases separated the two germline ends. Authors of the study amplified TCR beta CDR3 regions from RNA transcripts. HTBI primers were the set used in a first-round RT-PCR of the TCR CDR3. TCRdb ran MiXCR on the multiplex PCR reads and lists one entry per CDR3 protein. The sample lists over 500,000 distinct CDR3 sequences, roughly 45% occurring once.

This sequence originates from an adult woman with Graves' disease, either hyperthyroidism or ophthalmopathy (not recorded which). V usage is TRBV11-1 and J usage is TRBJ2-7, with D possibly matching TRBD2 (5 bases). The sequencing input was peripheral blood or thyroid tissue (not recorded which). CDR3 protein: CASSSNEGANTGEQYF. The CDR3 coding sequence is TGTGCCAGCAGCTCTAATGAGGGTGCGAACACCGGGGAGCAGTACTTC.